This T cell receptor (beta chain) derives from a study of blood T cells in healthy people across ages. CDR1 is SGHTA and CDR2 is FQGNSA in the germline V gene. The V segment lost 5 bases and the J segment 7 bases; nucleotides outside the gene matches: 13. The CDR3 is 15 residues long. This clonotype has a handful of counts. Alongside a J-beta primer mix, a sample-barcoded 5' primer served in a second PCR lasting roughly 7 to 11 cycles. TCRdb called the 5' RACE reads again in MiXCR, with one record for every CDR3 protein. The repertoire holds about 640,000 distinct CDR3 sequences, with 45% to 65% as singletons.

The sample comprised blood. The source of this sequence is a man aged 55 to 70 in good health. The chain links TRBV7-2 to TRBJ2-5; 7 nucleotides match TRBD1. CDR3 nucleotide sequence: TGTGCCAGCAGCCCACGACAGGGAACGTTCGGGACCCAGTACTTC. Its protein is CASSPRQGTFGTQYF. Based on the CDR3 plus reference TRBV7-2 and TRBJ2-5, the full variable domain is GAGVSQSPSNKVTEKGKDVELRCDPISGHTALYWYRQSLGQGLEFLIYFQGNSAPDKSGLPSDRFSAERTGGSVSTLTIQRTQQEDSAVYLCASSPRQGTFGTQYFGPGTRLLVL.